The following is a TCR beta chain sequence with its context. Its antigen remains unidentified. At sampling all donors were nominally healthy, likely with unrecorded immune exposures. The sample belongs to a study of cytomegalovirus exposure and HLA in healthy donors. Study-wide results and caveats: It was only CMV serostatus that was available as immune exposure information. Researchers reported in a later analysis that a missense DCLRE1C variant was tied to TCR beta V- and J-gene trimming.

The primer mix had 60 Vbeta and 13 Jbeta primers. Assay used: immunoSEQ multiplex PCR; TCRdb lists only in-frame clones, some missing. The sample shows about 120,000 clones, 75% of them seen only once. From germline, CDR1 is SGHRS and CDR2 YFSETQ. The ends were cut back, 6 bases at V and 0 bases at J, with 12 bases in the middle. This CDR3 comprises 15 residues. The sample taken for sequencing was PBMCs. This chain joins TRBV5-1 and TRBJ2-2, with D unclear. This receptor was taken from a woman aged 35 to 49 in good health and CMV-seropositive. The CDR3 spells CASKYDSANTGELFF. In nucleotides, the CDR3 is TGCGCCAGCAAGTATGACTCCGCGAACACCGGGGAGCTGTTTTTT.